This T cell receptor beta chain was sequenced in a study of breast tumors, draining lymph nodes, adjacent tissues. General study points: Tumors had less TCR diversity than lymph nodes, more than nontumor tissue. Luminal-like breast cancer showed significantly higher tumor–nontumor repertoire similarity than basal-like. Tumor T cell lymph node origin was a supported hypothesis, not proven. The data were judged consistent with most tumor T cells coming from lymph node and expanding in tumor.

TCRdb passed the multiplex PCR reads through MiXCR, listing each CDR3 protein once. In the table there are around 290,000 distinct CDR3 sequences, 30% of which are singletons. Samples came from axillary lymph nodes draining the breast cancer. At least ten counts were recorded for this clonotype. As yet, its antigen is unknown. CDR1 and CDR2 from the germline V gene are MNHEY and SVGAGI. V lost 0 bases and J lost 8, with 13 bases in between. There are 15 residues in the CDR3. This chain uses TRBV6-5 with TRBJ1-4; D call uncertain. The material sequenced was axillary lymph node tissue. The clonotype was recovered from a female donor with breast cancer. Some clones in this sample may be carry-over from other donors' samples. CDR3 nucleotide sequence: TGTGCCAGCAGTTACTCCCCGGAAGGACGGGAAAAACTGTTTTTT. It specifies CASSYSPEGREKLFF.